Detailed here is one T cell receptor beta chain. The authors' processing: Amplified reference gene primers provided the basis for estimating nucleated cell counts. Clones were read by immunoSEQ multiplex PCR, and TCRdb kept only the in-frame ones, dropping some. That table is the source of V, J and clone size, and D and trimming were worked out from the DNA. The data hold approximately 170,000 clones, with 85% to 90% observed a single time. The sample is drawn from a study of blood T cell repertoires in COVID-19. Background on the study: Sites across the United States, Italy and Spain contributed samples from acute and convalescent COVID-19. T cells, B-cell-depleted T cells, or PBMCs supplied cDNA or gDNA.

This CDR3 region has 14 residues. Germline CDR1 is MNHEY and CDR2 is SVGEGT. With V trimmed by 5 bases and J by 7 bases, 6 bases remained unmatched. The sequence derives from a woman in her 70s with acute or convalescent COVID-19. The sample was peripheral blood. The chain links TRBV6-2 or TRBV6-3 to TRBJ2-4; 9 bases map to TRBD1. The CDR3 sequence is CASSPGTGFNIQYF. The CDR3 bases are TGTGCCAGCAGTCCCGGGACAGGGTTCAACATTCAGTACTTC.